Listed below are T cell receptor beta chains from one sample, sequenced in a study of radiation and T cells in renal cell carcinoma. Measured with immunoSEQ multiplex PCR; TCRdb has only the in-frame clones, and not every one. Among roughly 140,000 clones listed, 80% to 90% were seen once. This material consisted of blood, taken from a patient whose treatment included radiotherapy and nephrectomy. These receptors were collected from a woman aged 50 to 60 with renal cell carcinoma. Both conserved end residues are part of each CDR3. The D gene is left open where the match is weak. The size field is filled for only some rows; it gives once, few, many or a size class.

>NA|TRBJ2-1|TRBV5-1|TRBD2
CASSLDSGGAFEQFF
TGCGCCAGCAGCTTGGATAGCGGGGGGGCCTTCGAGCAGTTCTTC
>NA|TRBJ1-2|TRBV18|NA
CASSPSGGANYGYTF
TGTGCCAGCTCACCGTCCGGGGGAGCTAACTATGGCTACACCTTC
>NA|TRBJ1-2|TRBV5-4|NA
CASSFSGKDGYTF
TGTGCCAGCAGCTTTAGTGGGAAAGATGGCTACACCTTC
>NA|TRBJ1-3|TRBV4-3|NA
CASSQDASSGNTIYF
TGCGCCAGCAGCCAAGACGCAAGCTCTGGAAACACCATATATTTT
>NA|TRBJ1-1|TRBV7-9|NA
CASSSGHFGDGNTEAFF
TGTGCCAGCAGCTCGGGACATTTTGGAGACGGGAACACTGAAGCTTTCTTT
>NA|TRBJ2-2|TRBV5-4|NA
CASSRPGGQGVAGELFF
TGTGCCAGCAGCCGCCCCGGAGGTCAGGGTGTCGCCGGGGAGCTGTTTTTT
>few|TRBJ2-1|TRBV14|NA
CASSQGGWLSSYNEQFF
TGTGCCAGCAGCCAAGGTGGATGGCTGAGCTCCTACAATGAGCAGTTCTTC
>NA|TRBJ1-4|TRBV18|NA
CASSATGHNEKLFF
TGTGCCAGCTCAGCTACAGGGCATAATGAAAAACTGTTTTTT
>NA|TRBJ1-1|TRBV2|TRBD1
CASRDRAPNTEAFF
TGTGCCAGCAGGGACAGGGCCCCGAACACTGAAGCTTTCTTT
>NA|TRBJ1-5|TRBV5-8|TRBD1
CASSLGTGNQPQHF
TGTGCCAGCAGCTTGGGGACAGGGAATCAGCCCCAGCATTTT
>NA|TRBJ2-3|TRBV7-9|NA
CASSSKLGRRGTDTQYF
TGTGCCAGCAGCTCTAAATTGGGGCGCCGGGGCACAGATACGCAGTATTTT
>NA|TRBJ2-7|TRBV2|NA
CASLTPYEQYF
TGTGCATCACTGACCCCCTACGAGCAGTACTTC
>NA|TRBJ2-7|TRBV7-3|NA
CASSLHRGGEQYF
TGTGCCAGCAGCCTTCACAGGGGAGGCGAGCAGTACTTC
>NA|TRBJ1-6|TRBV18|TRBD1
CASSLTGGDSPLHF
TGTGCCAGCTCACTCACAGGGGGAGATTCACCCCTCCACTTT
>once|TRBJ1-2|TRBV19|NA
CASNTGGSGYTF
TGTGCCAGTAATACAGGAGGCAGTGGCTACACCTTC
>NA|TRBJ1-1|TRBV2|NA
CASSLNTEAFF
TGTGCCAGCAGCCTTAACACTGAAGCTTTCTTT
>NA|TRBJ2-5|TRBV9|TRBD1
CASSVGTGSLQETQYF
TGTGCCAGCAGCGTGGGGACAGGGTCCCTCCAAGAGACCCAGTACTTC
>NA|TRBJ2-7|TRBV5-6|NA
CASSLFWTLGSYEQYF
TGTGCCAGCAGCTTATTTTGGACACTGGGCTCCTACGAGCAGTACTTC